Each of the 15 T cell receptor beta chains below was sequenced from the same sample in a study of Ad26.COV2.S vaccination and SARS-CoV-2 variants (dated by TCRdb to the early 2020s). The library was prepared using the immunoSEQ multiplex PCR assay. This immuneACCESS table, as held by TCRdb, lists in-frame sequences with V and J called but not all clones. Of the missing ones, under half trace to an unresolved V gene in checked studies; the others have no known cause. Within this sample are about 250,000 clones, with about 89% of them counted one time only. Around 3% of the sample goes to the ten largest clones. Per the publication, the treatment or condition label means: about 20 received Ad26.COV2.S at low or high dose, single or two shots; 5 received placebo; per-sample allocation not given. For vaccine and placebo recipients, the sequenced repertoires came from samples collected on day 63 after the first injection.

Material: peripheral blood, obtained in a trial of Ad26.COV2.S vaccine versus placebo. The receptor source for this set is a person aged 18-65 years who received the Ad26.COV2.S COVID-19 vaccine or a placebo.

The V gene is TRBV18, the J gene TRBJ2-1; D is unresolved. Germline V lookup: CDR1 KGHSH, CDR2 LQKENI. V shed 3 bases and J shed 8 bases, with 11 bases lying between them. This CDR3 has 13 amino acids. The CDR3: CASSPAIDDEQFF. DNA of the CDR3: TGTGCCAGCTCACCTGCCATAGACGATGAGCAGTTCTTC.

This sequence joins TRBV27 and TRBJ2-7; the D is unclear. This CDR3 contains 13 residues. V lost 1 base and J lost 3, with 7 bases in between. Germline-derived CDR1 and CDR2 are MNHEY and SMNVEV (reference sequence). This CDR3 is CASSLYSRYEQYF. The CDR3 DNA reads TGTGCCAGCAGTTTATATAGCCGCTACGAGCAGTACTTC.

The chain links TRBV18 to TRBJ2-1; D unresolved. The V end lost 0 bases, the J end lost 2 bases, and 14 bases lay between the germline ends. The CDR3 loop spans 17 amino acids. Germline lookup yields CDR1 KGHSH and CDR2 LQKENI. Here the CDR3 reads CASSPPGWAAAYNEQFF. The CDR3, as DNA: TGTGCCAGCTCACCACCGGGTTGGGCGGCGGCCTACAATGAGCAGTTCTTC.

The CDR3, as DNA: TGCAGCGTTGTAGGTTACGGGGGACCCTACGAGCAGTACTTC. This encodes CSVVGYGGPYEQYF. The genes are TRBV29-1 and TRBJ2-7; TRBD2 is a possible D gene (6 bases). CDR1 and CDR2 (germline): SQVTM, ANQGSEA. This CDR3 contains 14 residues. V was trimmed by 4 bases and J by 2 bases, leaving 15 bases between them.

The V call is TRBV6-5, the J call TRBJ1-5; D unclear. V was trimmed by 4 bases and J by 4 bases, leaving 14 bases between them. CDR1 MNHEY and CDR2 SVGAGI come from the germline V gene. The CDR3 totals 15 residues. Here the CDR3 DNA reads TGTGCCAGCAGTTCTGGTTACAGCAATAATCAGCCCCAGCATTTT. Its protein is CASSSGYSNNQPQHF.

The gene calls are TRBV10-3 and TRBJ2-2; no firm D call. This CDR3 is 14 amino acids long. V lost 1 base to trimming and J lost 4 bases, with 7 bases between them. From germline, CDR1 is ENHRY and CDR2 SYGVKD. The CDR3 here is CAISEFEATGELFF. The CDR3 nucleotides are TGTGCCATCAGTGAGTTCGAGGCCACCGGGGAGCTGTTTTTT.

The V gene is TRBV18, the J gene TRBJ2-1, with 12 positions matching TRBD2. The CDR3 runs to 15 residues. The J segment lost 7 bases and the V segment lost 3 bases, leaving 4 bases of the junction unmatched. The germline V gene has CDR1 KGHSH and CDR2 LQKENI. The CDR3: CASSPGTSGRNEQFF. The CDR3 region has the DNA TGTGCCAGCTCACCTGGAACTAGCGGGAGGAATGAGCAGTTCTTC.

This clone has a single count. The chain links TRBV20-1 to TRBJ1-5; 8 bases agree with TRBD1. Germline lookup yields CDR1 DFQATT and CDR2 SNEGSKA (reference sequence). The ends lost 6 bases at V and 6 bases at J; junction bases unmatched: 19. The CDR3 is 17 amino acids. Written as DNA, the CDR3 is TGCAGTGCGAGTAGCCCAAGACAGGGGACGCTTCGTCAGCCCCAGCATTTT. Translating it yields CSASSPRQGTLRQPQHF.

On this clone: Within the sample, other DNA sequences also encode this same CDR3. The CDR3 sequence: CASSLSGNTIYF. CDR3 nucleotide sequence: TGTGCCAGCAGCTTATCGGGAAACACCATATATTTT. The V gene is TRBV7-9, the J gene TRBJ1-3, with D unresolved. Deletions cut 2 bases from V and 4 bases from J, with 3 bases between. This CDR3 region has 12 residues. Germline V gene sequence: CDR1 SEHNR, CDR2 FQNEAQ (reference sequence).

The V gene is TRBV2, the J gene TRBJ2-2; TRBD2 agrees at 8 bases. The junction had 0 bases not matched to a gene; V was cut back by 8 bases and J by 4 bases. The CDR3 is 12 amino acids. Germline V CDR1 and CDR2: SNHLY, FYNNEI. The CDR3: CASREGTGELFF. The CDR3, as DNA: TGTGCCAGCCGGGAGGGCACCGGGGAGCTGTTTTTT.

The rearrangement uses TRBV5-1 and TRBJ1-4; possible D gene TRBD1, 5 bases. Germline CDR1 reads SGHRS; CDR2 reads YFSETQ. This CDR3 has 14 residues. Trimming removed 7 bases at V and 4 bases at J, with 14 bases between. The CDR3 reads CASSRDGRNEKLFF. The CDR3 DNA reads as TGCGCCAGCTCCCGGGACGGTCGTAATGAAAAACTGTTTTTT. The variable domain in full, completed from reference TRBV5-1 and TRBJ1-4, reads KAGVTQTPRYLIKTRGQQVTLSCSPISGHRSVSWYQQTPGQGLQFLFEYFSETQRNKGNFPGRFSGRQFSNSRSEMNVSTLELGDSALYLCASSRDGRNEKLFFGSGTQLSVL.

This chain joins TRBV14 and TRBJ2-3; D is unresolved. Germline assignment: CDR1 SGHDN and CDR2 FVKESK. The CDR3 covers 13 residues. Trimming cost V 2 bases and J 6 bases, with 9 bases left between them. The CDR3 sequence is CASSQRVVDTQYF. The DNA of the CDR3 is TGTGCCAGCAGCCAAAGGGTGGTGGATACGCAGTATTTT. Supplemented by reference TRBV14 and TRBJ2-3, the full variable domain reads EAGVTQFPSHSVIEKGQTVTLRCDPISGHDNLYWYRRVMGKEIKFLLHFVKESKQDESGMPNNRFLAERTGGTYSTLKVQPAELEDSGVYFCASSQRVVDTQYFGPGTRLTVL.

The chain links TRBV6-5 to TRBJ1-5; possibly TRBD1 for D (6 bases). Trimming removed 8 bases from V and 0 bases from J, with 14 bases in between. In germline, CDR1 is MNHEY, CDR2 SVGAGI. CDR3 length: 15 residues. For the CDR3, the DNA is TGTGCCAGCGGCGACAGGCGCTATAGCAATCAGCCCCAGCATTTT. Protein: CASGDRRYSNQPQHF.

The chain is built from TRBV19 and TRBJ1-3, with TRBD1 matching over 9 bases. CDR3 length: 14 amino acids. From germline, CDR1 is LNHDA and CDR2 SQIVND (reference sequence). The V and J ends lost 8 bases and 0 bases, in that order; junction bases with no gene match: 2. The CDR3 region is CASEDRGSGNTIYF. The DNA for the CDR3 is TGTGCCAGTGAGGACAGGGGCTCTGGAAACACCATATATTTT.

This clone is a singleton in its sample. The gene calls are TRBV3-1 (or the pseudogene TRBV3-2) and TRBJ1-2; D is undetermined. The V gene lost 1 base and the J gene lost 2 bases, with 5 bases spanning the gap. The CDR3 contains 13 residues. Germline assignment: CDR1 LGHDT and CDR2 YNNKEL (reference sequence). CDR3 sequence reads: CASSQVENYGYTF. The CDR3 bases are TGTGCCAGCAGCCAAGTTGAGAACTATGGCTACACCTTC.